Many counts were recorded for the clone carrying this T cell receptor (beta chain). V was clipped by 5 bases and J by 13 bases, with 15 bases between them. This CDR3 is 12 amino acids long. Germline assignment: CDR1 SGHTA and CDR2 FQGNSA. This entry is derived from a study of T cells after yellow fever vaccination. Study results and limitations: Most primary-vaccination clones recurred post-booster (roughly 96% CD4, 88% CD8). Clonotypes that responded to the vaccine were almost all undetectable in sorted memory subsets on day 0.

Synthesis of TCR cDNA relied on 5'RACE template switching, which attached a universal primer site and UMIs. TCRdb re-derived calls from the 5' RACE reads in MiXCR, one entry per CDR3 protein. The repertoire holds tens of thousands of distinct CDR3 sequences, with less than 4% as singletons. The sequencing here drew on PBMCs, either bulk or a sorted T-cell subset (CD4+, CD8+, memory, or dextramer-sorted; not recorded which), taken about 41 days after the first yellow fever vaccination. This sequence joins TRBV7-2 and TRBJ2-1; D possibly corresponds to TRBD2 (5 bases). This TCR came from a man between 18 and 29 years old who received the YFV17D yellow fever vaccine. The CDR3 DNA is TGTGCCAGCAGCCTGATCTTCGGGGTTCAGTTCTTC. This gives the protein CASSLIFGVQFF.